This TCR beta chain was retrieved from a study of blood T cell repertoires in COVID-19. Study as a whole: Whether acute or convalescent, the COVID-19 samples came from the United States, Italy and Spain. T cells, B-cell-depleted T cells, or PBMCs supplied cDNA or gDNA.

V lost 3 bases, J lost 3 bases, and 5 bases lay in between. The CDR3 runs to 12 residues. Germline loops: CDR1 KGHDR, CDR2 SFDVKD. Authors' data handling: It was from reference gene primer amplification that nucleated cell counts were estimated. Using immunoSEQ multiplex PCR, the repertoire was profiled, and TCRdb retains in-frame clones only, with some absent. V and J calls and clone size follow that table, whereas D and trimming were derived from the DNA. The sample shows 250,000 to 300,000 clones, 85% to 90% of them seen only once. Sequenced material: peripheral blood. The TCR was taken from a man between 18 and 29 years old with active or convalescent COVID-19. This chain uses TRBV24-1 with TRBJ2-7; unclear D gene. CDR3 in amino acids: CATSDPNYEQYF. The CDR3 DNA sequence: TGTGCCACCAGTGATCCTAACTACGAGCAGTACTTC.